The 14 T cell receptor beta chains given below trace back to one sample, sequenced in a study of OX40 agonist ivuxolimab in advanced cancers. Measured with immunoSEQ multiplex PCR; TCRdb has only the in-frame clones, and not every one. Of approximately 87,000 clones detected, approximately 88% appear once; the ten largest clones hold roughly 4.5%. The sample was CD4+ or CD8+ T cells sorted from blood, taken in a trial of the OX40 agonist ivuxolimab. Source of these receptors: an adult with an advanced solid tumor such as melanoma, head and neck, liver or kidney cancer.

V gene TRBV6-1 combines with J gene TRBJ1-1; TRBD1 aligns across 8 bases. The V gene's germline CDR1 is MNHNS and CDR2 SASEGT. The CDR3 consists of 15 residues. V shed 5 bases and J 1 base; nucleotides not matched to a gene: 6. The CDR3 DNA reads as TGTGCCAGCAGTTCCCAGGGACAGGCGAACACTGAAGCTTTCTTT. It is translated as CASSSQGQANTEAFF.

The V gene is TRBV5-5, the J gene TRBJ1-1; TRBD1 might be the D (6 bases). CDR3 length: 14 amino acids. CDR1 and CDR2 from the germline V gene are SGHKS and YYEKEE (reference sequence). The ends were cut back, 0 bases at V and 5 bases at J, with 11 bases in the middle. The DNA for the CDR3 is TGTGCCAGCAGCTTGGGGACAGCGGGAACTGAAGCTTTCTTT. Residues: CASSLGTAGTEAFF.

The V call is TRBV6-1, the J call TRBJ1-4, with D maybe TRBD1 (5 bases). This CDR3 region has 14 residues. Trimming shortened V by 3 bases and J by 8 bases, and 13 bases separated the two germline ends. Germline values: CDR1 MNHNS, CDR2 SASEGT. The CDR3 nucleotides are TGTGCCAGCAGTGAGGGGGACGATCGGGAAAAACTGTTTTTT. Its protein is CASSEGDDREKLFF.

The gene calls are TRBV7-3 and TRBJ2-1, with D possibly being TRBD2 (5 bases). The CDR3 is 16 amino acids. Trimming left V 0 bases short and J 3 bases short, with 12 bases between. The germline V gene encodes CDR1 SGHTA and CDR2 FQGTGA. The CDR3: CASSLTGVTRYNEQFF. Written as DNA, the CDR3 is TGTGCCAGCAGCTTAACGGGAGTAACGCGCTACAATGAGCAGTTCTTC.

The chain combines TRBV6-6 with TRBJ1-2; 10 nucleotides line up with TRBD1. The length of the CDR3 is 15 residues. In germline, CDR1 is MNHNY, CDR2 SVGAGI (reference sequence). Losses at the gene ends were 6 bases for V and 6 bases for J; bases not matched to a gene: 10. The CDR3 sequence is CASSFRQGATDGYTF. DNA of the CDR3: TGTGCCAGCAGCTTTCGACAGGGGGCTACCGATGGCTACACCTTC.

The V and J genes are TRBV7-2 and TRBJ2-5; TRBD1 agrees at 7 bases. The J call is uncertain, as TRBJ2-7 better fits the DNA end. The V gene's germline CDR1 is SGHTA and CDR2 FQGNSA. The CDR3 totals 15 residues. In DNA, the CDR3 is TGTGCCAGCAGCTTACAAGGGACAGCCTCCTACGAGCAGTACTTC. It yields the protein CASSLQGTASYEQYF.

This chain connects TRBV19 to TRBJ2-1; a weak D match, TRBD1 (6 bases). This CDR3 is built from 14 residues. CDR1 is LNHDA and CDR2 is SQIVND in the germline V gene (reference sequence). Trimming stripped 4 bases from V and 4 bases from J, with 11 bases between. The CDR3 nucleotides read TGTGCCAGTAGTAAACAGGGTTTATACAATGAGCAGTTCTTC. Protein sequence: CASSKQGLYNEQFF.

The chain is built from TRBV7-2 and TRBJ1-4; the D is unclear. Germline CDR1 is SGHTA and CDR2 is FQGNSA. CDR3 size: 13 residues. V was shortened by 3 bases and J by 8 bases, with 10 bases between the two germline ends. CDR3 loop: CASSLVGFEKLFF. CDR3 nucleotides: TGTGCCAGCAGCTTGGTTGGGTTCGAAAAACTGTTTTTT.

The chain has TRBV30 and TRBJ2-7, with 7 nucleotides matching TRBD1. V trimming: 1 base; J trimming: 6 bases; junction bases outside the gene matches: 6. Looked up from germline, CDR1 is GTSNPN and CDR2 is SVGIG (reference sequence). The CDR3 is 13 residues long. The CDR3 protein is CAWSGQGSAEQYF. In nucleotides, the CDR3 is TGTGCCTGGAGTGGACAGGGTTCCGCCGAGCAGTACTTC.

The chain couples TRBV7-9 to TRBJ1-6; a possible D gene is TRBD1 (5 bases). CDR1 is SEHNR and CDR2 is FQNEAQ in the germline V gene (reference sequence). Between the trimmed V and J ends, which lost 5 bases and 7 bases, there was a span of 15 bases. The length of the CDR3 is 15 residues. The DNA for the CDR3 is TGTGCCAGCAGCCCCTCGGGGGGTGAAAATTCACCCCTCCACTTT. This translates into CASSPSGGENSPLHF.

V is TRBV19 and J is TRBJ1-2; D unresolved. The germline V gene has CDR1 LNHDA and CDR2 SQIVND (reference sequence). The V end lost 4 bases, the J end lost 5 bases, and 14 bases lay between the germline ends. This CDR3 comprises 14 residues. The CDR3 is CASSTQMSWYGYTF. The CDR3 nucleotides read TGTGCCAGTAGTACCCAGATGTCATGGTATGGCTACACCTTC.

This clone was seen a single time. The genes are TRBV19 and TRBJ1-3; 7 bases align to TRBD1. The CDR3 spans 14 residues. Germline CDR1 reads LNHDA; CDR2 reads SQIVND (reference sequence). The CDR3 loop reads CAITRGTDGNTIYF. As DNA, the CDR3 is TGTGCTATAACGCGGGGGACAGACGGAAACACCATATATTTT. Supplemented by reference TRBV19 and TRBJ1-3, the full variable domain reads DGGITQSPKYLFRKEGQNVTLSCEQNLNHDAMYWYRQDPGQGLRLIYYSQIVNDFQKGDIAEGYSVSREKKESFPLTVTSAQKNPTAFYLCAITRGTDGNTIYFGEGSWLTVV.

The chain couples TRBV2 to TRBJ2-7; 12 bases line up with TRBD2. The germline CDR1 and CDR2 sequences are SNHLY and FYNNEI. V lost 6 bases to trimming and J lost 7 bases; unmatched junction nucleotides: 13. This CDR3 has 16 amino acids. CDR3 loop: CASSTKTSGGPREQYF. CDR3 coding DNA: TGTGCCAGCAGCACTAAGACTAGCGGGGGTCCGAGGGAGCAGTACTTC. Looking up the rest from reference TRBV2 and TRBJ2-7 gives the full variable domain: EPEVTQTPSHQVTQMGQEVILRCVPISNHLYFYWYRQILGQKVEFLVSFYNNEISEKSEIFDDQFSVERPDGSNFTLKIRSTKLEDSAMYFCASSTKTSGGPREQYFGPGTRLTVT.

V usage is TRBV9 and J usage is TRBJ2-1; a possible D gene is TRBD2 (6 bases). Trimming removed 3 bases at V and 5 bases at J, with 18 bases between. Looked up from germline, CDR1 is SGDLS and CDR2 is YYNGEE. CDR3 length equals 16 residues. CDR3 protein: CASSALDGTQNNEQFF. CDR3 sequence (DNA): TGTGCCAGCAGCGCACTAGACGGGACTCAGAACAATGAGCAGTTCTTC.